The present T cell receptor (beta chain) was sequenced within a study of regulatory T cells in long-lasting Graves disease. Study in general: Newly diagnosed Graves' patients had taken antithyroid drugs under 3 months.

To make TCR beta libraries, researchers used iRepertoire HTBI primers and Arm-PCR of CDR3 regions. TCRdb reanalysed the multiplex PCR reads using MiXCR and keeps one entry per CDR3 protein. The sample contains 450,000 to 650,000 distinct CDR3 sequences, 15% to 20% of which appear only once. This CDR3 contains 15 residues. Per germline, CDR1 LGHNT and CDR2 FRNRAP. The ends were cut back, 2 bases at V and 4 bases at J, with 12 bases in the middle. Time point given: newly diagnosed GD, antithyroid drugs for less than 3 months. PBMCs were the source of the RNA used for TCR sequencing. This same sample was also part of a study on T cells in Graves' hyperthyroidism and ophthalmopathy. That study adds: Model predictions of ophthalmopathy came a median about 6.3 months before onset.

The chain is built from TRBV12-5 and TRBJ2-1; D may be TRBD1 (5 bases). The receptor was isolated from a woman between 40 and 65 years old with Graves disease. Specimen: peripheral blood mononuclear cells (PBMCs), collected at new diagnosis, from a patient treated with antithyroid drugs. CDR3 DNA: TGTGCTAGTGGTTTGCCCCAGGGCCGGTACAATGAGCAGTTCTTC. Residues: CASGLPQGRYNEQFF. The entire variable domain, with the rest obtained from reference TRBV12-5 and TRBJ2-1, is as follows: DARVTQTPRHKVTEMGQEVTMRCQPILGHNTVFWYRQTMMQGLELLAYFRNRAPLDDSGMPKDRFSAEMPDATLATLKIQPSEPRDSAVYFCASGLPQGRYNEQFFGPGTRLTVL.